The T cell receptor (beta chain) described here comes from a study of CD8+ T cells in alopecia areata. Whole-study findings and limits: Normal skin's resident alphabeta T cells are sequenced alongside lesional scalp T cells. The study found TCR sharing across patients less clear than in mice, possibly for HLA reasons.

Details on this clone: Its antigen is undetermined.

Trimming removed 0 bases at V and 0 bases at J, with 8 bases between. The CDR3 runs 15 residues. Germline assignment: CDR1 LGHNA and CDR2 YSLEER. Treatment described: oral pan-JAK inhibitor, 5-10 mg twice daily. In each case, RNA was isolated and then reverse transcribed into cDNA as the sequencing template. Only in-frame clones appear in the TCRdb table, and some are missing; sequencing was by immunoSEQ multiplex PCR. The data hold 150,000 to 200,000 clones, with around three fifths observed a single time. The clonotype was recovered from a human donor with alopecia areata. The rearrangement joins TRBV4-3 to TRBJ1-2; no clear D. The sequencing here drew on CD4+ T cells sorted from blood, taken at week 24, from a patient treated with tofacitinib. The CDR3 region has the DNA TGCGCCAGCAGCCAAGAAGGGCCAACTAACTATGGCTACACCTTC. Its translation is CASSQEGPTNYGYTF.